This T cell receptor beta chain came from a study of cytomegalovirus exposure and HLA in healthy donors. Study results and caveats: A later analysis found first-cohort TCR clusters tended to co-occur in the approximately 120 validation repertoires.

Measured with immunoSEQ multiplex PCR; TCRdb has only the in-frame clones, and not every one. The sample yields about 330,000 clones, 75% to 90% seen once. Concerning this clone: Its antigen is still unknown.

The germline CDR1 and CDR2 sequences are SGHAT and FQDESV (reference sequence). This CDR3 contains 15 residues. V was pared by 5 bases and J by 4 bases, with 7 bases of the junction left unmatched. The sequence came from a woman in her late teens or twenties in good health and CMV-seronegative. Material for sequencing was PBMCs. The V and J genes are TRBV11-1 and TRBJ2-1; TRBD1 agrees at 8 bases. The CDR3: CASSPRTGWYNEQFF. As DNA, the CDR3 is TGTGCCAGCAGCCCAAGGACAGGGTGGTACAATGAGCAGTTCTTC.